A single sample gave rise to the 24 T cell receptor beta chains below, sequenced in a study of early T cells in non-severe SARS-CoV-2 infection. One entry per CDR3 protein results from TCRdb running MiXCR on the 5' RACE reads. The table includes around 84,000 distinct CDR3 sequences, about 12% detected once. The specimen was whole blood. Receptors originate from an adult who was a healthcare worker with PCR-confirmed SARS-CoV-2 infection or an uninfected control (not recorded which).

This clonotype was counted only a few times. This chain uses TRBV7-2 with TRBJ2-1; D possibly uses TRBD1 or TRBD2 (5 bases each). This CDR3 spans 14 amino acids. The ends were cut back, 5 bases at V and 7 bases at J, with 15 bases in the middle. The germline V gene encodes CDR1 SGHTA and CDR2 FQGNSA. The CDR3 spells CASSASMGVNEQFF. The CDR3 region has the DNA TGTGCCAGCAGCGCTAGCATGGGGGTGAATGAGCAGTTCTTC.

This clonotype was recorded at least ten times. The gene calls are TRBV9 and TRBJ1-1, with D uncertain. CDR1 is SGDLS and CDR2 is YYNGEE in the germline V gene. CDR3 length: 14 amino acids. V lost 0 bases to trimming and J lost 1 base, with 7 bases between them. The CDR3 spells CASSVGGANTEAFF. CDR3 sequence (DNA): TGTGCCAGCAGCGTAGGGGGTGCGAACACTGAAGCTTTCTTT.

In this sample, this clonotype turned up many times. This rearrangement joins TRBV6-5 to TRBJ2-1; D perhaps matches TRBD2 (5 bases). The CDR3 covers 11 residues. Trimming removed 6 bases at V and 8 bases at J, with 8 bases between. CDR1 and CDR2 (germline): MNHEY, SVGAGI. The CDR3 spells CASSRRDEQFF. The CDR3 region has the DNA TGTGCCAGCAGCCGGCGGGATGAGCAGTTCTTC.

This clonotype appeared many times. This chain connects TRBV11-2 to TRBJ1-2; 7 bases fit TRBD1. From germline, CDR1 is SGHAT and CDR2 FQNNGV. The CDR3 contains 17 residues. The V gene end was trimmed by 1 base and the J gene end by 4 bases; junction bases not matched to a gene: 12. Here the CDR3 DNA reads TGTGCCAGCAGCTTAGGGGATGCCGGGACAGCAGGCTATGGCTACACCTTC. Residues: CASSLGDAGTAGYGYTF.

J is TRBJ2-5 and V is TRBV6-1, with D perhaps matching TRBD2 (5 bases). Trimming shortened V by 6 bases and J by 2 bases, and 22 bases separated the two germline ends. The CDR3 is made up of 17 amino acids. Germline V gene lookup returns CDR1 MNHNS and CDR2 SASEGT. The CDR3 is CASRLSKSRGSQETQYF. The CDR3 DNA is TGTGCCAGCAGGCTCTCCAAATCCCGGGGATCACAAGAGACCCAGTACTTC.

Ten or more counts support this clonotype. The chain has TRBV7-8 and TRBJ2-4; D unresolved. Trimming shortened V by 1 base and J by 1 base, and 8 bases separated the two germline ends. The CDR3 consists of 15 residues. Germline CDR1 and CDR2: SGHVS and FQNEAQ. The CDR3 nucleotides read TGTGCCAGCAGCTTAGAGTCGTCGGCCAAAAACATTCAGTACTTC. It yields the protein CASSLESSAKNIQYF.

The V and J genes are TRBV5-4 and TRBJ1-4; no clear D gene. The V gene lost 6 bases and the J gene lost 2 bases, with 14 bases spanning the gap. The CDR3 loop spans 15 amino acids. Per the germline V gene, CDR1 is SGHNT and CDR2 is YYREEE (reference sequence). The CDR3 loop reads CASTSDGTTNEKLFF. The CDR3 nucleotides are TGTGCCAGCACCTCCGACGGAACTACTAATGAAAAACTGTTTTTT.

This sequence joins TRBV29-1 and TRBJ1-1, with 7 bases identical to TRBD1. Per the germline V gene, CDR1 is SQVTM and CDR2 is ANQGSEA. The CDR3 loop spans 12 amino acids. The junction had 3 bases not matched to a gene; V was cut back by 4 bases and J by 4 bases. This chain's CDR3 is CSVAGGPTEAFF. CDR3 sequence (DNA): TGCAGCGTTGCAGGGGGACCCACTGAAGCTTTCTTT.

This clonotype was recorded at least ten times. The rearrangement links TRBV10-3 to TRBJ1-1; a possible D gene is TRBD1 (5 bases). CDR1 ENHRY and CDR2 SYGVKD come from the germline V gene. The CDR3 is 13 residues long. V dropped 6 bases and J dropped 2 bases, with 10 bases sitting between them. CDR3 loop: CAIRGEANTEAFF. Written as DNA, the CDR3 is TGTGCCATCAGAGGGGAGGCTAACACTGAAGCTTTCTTT.

This clonotype occurred a few times. This chain links TRBV3-1 with TRBJ2-5, with D perhaps TRBD1 (5 bases). Looked up from germline, CDR1 is LGHDT and CDR2 is YNNKEL (reference sequence). The CDR3 consists of 14 residues. Trimming stripped 4 bases from V and 5 bases from J, with 14 bases between. The CDR3 nucleotides read TGTGCCAGCAGCCTAGGGGCCAGGGTCGAGACCCAGTACTTC. Its translation is CASSLGARVETQYF.

This clonotype came up many times. This chain joins TRBV30 and TRBJ1-5, with D unresolved. The V gene lost 2 bases and the J gene lost 1 base, with 9 bases spanning the gap. The CDR3 is 14 amino acids. The V gene's germline CDR1 is GTSNPN and CDR2 SVGIG (reference sequence). CDR3 region: CAWSMDASNQPQHF. The CDR3 bases are TGTGCCTGGAGTATGGACGCGAGCAATCAGCCCCAGCATTTT.

This clonotype was observed at least ten times. The DNA for the CDR3 is TGTGCCAGCAGTTCCCGGGTAGCGGGGGACTACGAGCAGTACTTC. Translation gives CASSSRVAGDYEQYF. The chain recombines TRBV28 with TRBJ2-7; TRBD2 agrees at 9 bases. V was clipped by 4 bases and J by 3 bases; unmatched bases: 7. The V gene's germline CDR1 is MDHEN and CDR2 SYDVKM. This CDR3 is built from 15 residues.

This clonotype showed up many times. This chain connects TRBV20-1 to TRBJ1-5; possible D gene TRBD1, 5 bases. Germline V CDR1 and CDR2: DFQATT, SNEGSKA (reference sequence). Trimming took off 4 bases at V and 9 bases at J, with 13 bases between the two ends. CDR3 length: 12 residues. The CDR3 loop reads CSANPQGGPQHF. The CDR3 DNA follows: TGCAGTGCTAACCCCCAGGGTGGGCCCCAGCATTTT.

The chain joins TRBV7-3 to TRBJ2-2, with D perhaps matching TRBD2 (5 bases). V was shortened by 6 bases and J by 0 bases, with 11 bases between the two germline ends. The CDR3 covers 15 residues. Germline-derived CDR1 and CDR2 are SGHTA and FQGTGA. The CDR3 nucleotides read TGTGCCAGCAGTCAAGCCGGGACGAACACCGGGGAGCTGTTTTTT. Translated: CASSQAGTNTGELFF.

V and J are TRBV29-1 and TRBJ2-7, with a weak D call TRBD1 (5 bases). The V gene's germline CDR1 is SQVTM and CDR2 ANQGSEA. CDR3 length equals 13 residues. V was trimmed by 3 bases and J by 3 bases, leaving 12 bases between them. The CDR3 protein is CSVEGPDDYEQYF. CDR3 DNA: TGCAGCGTTGAGGGGCCGGATGACTACGAGCAGTACTTC.

This clonotype was seen only a few times. The chain recombines TRBV18 with TRBJ2-7; D uncertain. Trimming removed 6 bases from V and 0 bases from J, with 9 bases in between. CDR1 KGHSH and CDR2 LQKENI come from the germline V gene. This CDR3 comprises 13 residues. This CDR3 reads CASSGIRSYEQYF. The CDR3, as DNA: TGTGCCAGCTCGGGCATCCGCTCCTACGAGCAGTACTTC.

V is TRBV20-1 and J is TRBJ1-1, with D possibly matching TRBD1 (5 bases). There are 15 residues in the CDR3. Trimming took 1 base from V and 3 from J, leaving 15 bases between them. CDR1 DFQATT and CDR2 SNEGSKA come from the germline V gene (reference sequence). CDR3 region: CSARGGTFTYTEAFF. For the CDR3, the DNA is TGCAGTGCTAGAGGAGGGACTTTCACCTACACTGAAGCTTTCTTT.

V gene TRBV7-2 combines with J gene TRBJ1-1; tentative D call: TRBD1 (6 bases). Germline CDR1 reads SGHTA; CDR2 reads FQGNSA. V lost 7 bases to trimming and J lost 1 base, with 13 bases between them. The length of the CDR3 is 14 residues. The CDR3 region has the DNA TGTGCCAGCACCCGGCCGGGACAGAACACTGAAGCTTTCTTT. Encoded protein: CASTRPGQNTEAFF.

This clonotype was seen more than once but under ten times. This chain joins TRBV20-1 and TRBJ2-3, with 8 bases lining up with TRBD1. CDR1 DFQATT and CDR2 SNEGSKA come from the germline V gene (reference sequence). V dropped 8 bases and J dropped 2; count of bases not matched to a gene: 12. The CDR3 contains 15 residues. CDR3: CSPSSGTGITDTQYF. DNA of the CDR3: TGCAGTCCCAGCTCCGGGACAGGAATCACAGATACGCAGTATTTT.

This clonotype was detected many times. V and J are TRBV6-5 and TRBJ2-6, with TRBD1 matching 7 bases. The CDR3 spans 17 residues. The trim removed 9 bases at V and 0 bases at J, leaving 11 bases unmatched. CDR1 MNHEY and CDR2 SVGAGI come from the germline V gene. The CDR3: CASGIGQDLSGANVLTF. Here the CDR3 DNA reads TGTGCCAGTGGTATCGGACAGGACCTCTCTGGGGCCAACGTCCTGACTTTC.

This rearrangement joins TRBV6-2 or TRBV6-3 to TRBJ1-2, with no clear D. CDR1 and CDR2 from the germline V gene are MNHEY and SVGEGT. This CDR3 contains 12 residues. V lost 8 bases and J 5 bases, leaving 12 bases between the germline ends. CDR3 coding DNA: TGTGCCAGCGGTTCAGGTTTTTATGGCTACACCTTC. Its translation is CASGSGFYGYTF.

The chain employs TRBV29-1 and TRBJ1-2; D is unresolved. The CDR3 length is 15 residues. Germline V gene data show CDR1 as SQVTM and CDR2 as ANQGSEA. V lost 0 bases and J 2 bases, leaving 13 bases between the germline ends. The CDR3 reads CSVEDWRSPNYGYTF. In DNA, the CDR3 is TGCAGCGTTGAAGATTGGCGGAGCCCCAACTATGGCTACACCTTC.

This clonotype was counted a few times. The V call is TRBV6-5, the J call TRBJ2-4, with D perhaps matching TRBD2 (6 bases). This CDR3 is built from 13 residues. Trimming took off 6 bases at V and 8 bases at J, with 14 bases between the two ends. The V gene's germline CDR1 is MNHEY and CDR2 SVGAGI. CDR3 protein: CASSTPGGDIQYF. CDR3 bases: TGTGCCAGCAGCACCCCAGGAGGGGACATTCAGTACTTC.

This clonotype was detected a few times. The DNA for the CDR3 is TGTGCCAGCAGTACAAAACAGGGGAATTACCAAGAGACCCAGTACTTC. Translation gives CASSTKQGNYQETQYF. The V gene is TRBV25-1, the J gene TRBJ2-5; the match to TRBD1 covers 7 bases. Germline assignment: CDR1 MGHDK and CDR2 SYGVNS. The junction had 9 bases not matched to a gene; V was cut back by 5 bases and J by 0 bases. The length of the CDR3 is 16 residues.